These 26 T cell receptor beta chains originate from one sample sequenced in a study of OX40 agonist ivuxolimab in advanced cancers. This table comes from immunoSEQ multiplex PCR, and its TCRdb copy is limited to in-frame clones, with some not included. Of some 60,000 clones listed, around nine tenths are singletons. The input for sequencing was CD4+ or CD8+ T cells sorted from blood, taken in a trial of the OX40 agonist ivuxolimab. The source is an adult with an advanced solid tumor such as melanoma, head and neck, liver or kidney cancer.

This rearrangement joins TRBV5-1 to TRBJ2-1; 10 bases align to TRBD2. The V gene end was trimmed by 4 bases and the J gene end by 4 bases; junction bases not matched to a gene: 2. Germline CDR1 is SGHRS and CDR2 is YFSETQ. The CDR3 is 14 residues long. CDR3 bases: TGCGCCAGCAGCGCGGGACTAGCGTACAATGAGCAGTTCTTC. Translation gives CASSAGLAYNEQFF.

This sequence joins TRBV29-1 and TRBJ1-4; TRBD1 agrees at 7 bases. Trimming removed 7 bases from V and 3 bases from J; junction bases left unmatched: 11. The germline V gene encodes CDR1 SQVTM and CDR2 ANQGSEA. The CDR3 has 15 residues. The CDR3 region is CSAIDQGEANEKLFF. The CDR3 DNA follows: TGCAGCGCAATTGACCAGGGGGAAGCTAATGAAAAACTGTTTTTT.

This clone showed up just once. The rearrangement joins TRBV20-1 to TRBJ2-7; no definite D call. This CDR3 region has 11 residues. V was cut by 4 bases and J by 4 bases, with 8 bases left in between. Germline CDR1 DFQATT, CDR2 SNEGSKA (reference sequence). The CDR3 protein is CSAKHLYEQYF. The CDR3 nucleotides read TGCAGTGCTAAACACCTTTACGAGCAGTACTTC.

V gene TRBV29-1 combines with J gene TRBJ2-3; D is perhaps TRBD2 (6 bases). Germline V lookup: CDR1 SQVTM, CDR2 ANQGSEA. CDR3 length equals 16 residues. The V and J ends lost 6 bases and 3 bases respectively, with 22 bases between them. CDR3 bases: TGCAGCGTGAGGGGCGGAGTTGGGGGGAGGACAGATACGCAGTATTTT. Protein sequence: CSVRGGVGGRTDTQYF.

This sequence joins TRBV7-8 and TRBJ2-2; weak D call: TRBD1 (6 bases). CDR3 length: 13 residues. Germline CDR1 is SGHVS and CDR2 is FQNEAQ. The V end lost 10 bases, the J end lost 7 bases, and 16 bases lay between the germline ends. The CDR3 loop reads CATGKGQYGELFF. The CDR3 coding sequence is TGTGCCACGGGAAAAGGACAGTACGGGGAGCTGTTTTTT. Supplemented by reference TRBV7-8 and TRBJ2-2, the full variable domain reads GAGVSQSPRYKVAKRGQDVALRCDPISGHVSLFWYQQALGQGPEFLTYFQNEAQLDKSGLPSDRFFAERPEGSVSTLKIQRTQQEDSAVYLCATGKGQYGELFFGEGSRLTVL.

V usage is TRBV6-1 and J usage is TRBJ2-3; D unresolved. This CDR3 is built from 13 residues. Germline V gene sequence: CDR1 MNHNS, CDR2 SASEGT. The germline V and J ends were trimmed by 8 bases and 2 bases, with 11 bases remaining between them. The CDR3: CASLLSVTDTQYF. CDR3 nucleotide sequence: TGTGCCAGCCTCCTCTCGGTCACAGATACGCAGTATTTT.

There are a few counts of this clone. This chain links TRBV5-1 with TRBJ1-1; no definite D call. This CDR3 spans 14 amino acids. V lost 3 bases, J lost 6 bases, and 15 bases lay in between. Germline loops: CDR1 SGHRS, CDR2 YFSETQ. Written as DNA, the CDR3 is TGCGCCAGCAGCTCCGTCGACGGCGCGTCTGAAGCTTTCTTT. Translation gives CASSSVDGASEAFF.

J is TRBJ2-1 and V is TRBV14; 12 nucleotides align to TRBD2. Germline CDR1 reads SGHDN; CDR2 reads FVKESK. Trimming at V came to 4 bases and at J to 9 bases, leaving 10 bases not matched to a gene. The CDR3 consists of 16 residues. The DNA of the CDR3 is TGTGCCAGCAGCCGACTAGCGGGAGCAGTTAGCGGTGAGCAGTTCTTC. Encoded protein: CASSRLAGAVSGEQFF.

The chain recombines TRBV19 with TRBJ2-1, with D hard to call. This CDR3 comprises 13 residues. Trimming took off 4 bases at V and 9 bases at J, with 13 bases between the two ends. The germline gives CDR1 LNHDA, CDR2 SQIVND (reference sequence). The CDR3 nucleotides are TGTGCCAGTAGTAGGGGTCAGATGGGTGAGCAGTTCTTC. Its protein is CASSRGQMGEQFF. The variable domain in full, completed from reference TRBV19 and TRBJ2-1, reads DGGITQSPKYLFRKEGQNVTLSCEQNLNHDAMYWYRQDPGQGLRLIYYSQIVNDFQKGDIAEGYSVSREKKESFPLTVTSAQKNPTAFYLCASSRGQMGEQFFGPGTRLTVL.

The CDR3 DNA reads as TGTGCCAGCAGCTTGTCTAGCGGGAGTGCAGATACGCAGTATTTT. Its translation: CASSLSSGSADTQYF. The chain couples TRBV7-9 to TRBJ2-3, with 10 positions matching TRBD2. Germline CDR1 is SEHNR and CDR2 is FQNEAQ (reference sequence). The ends lost 3 bases at V and 4 bases at J; junction bases unmatched: 4. This CDR3 has 15 residues.

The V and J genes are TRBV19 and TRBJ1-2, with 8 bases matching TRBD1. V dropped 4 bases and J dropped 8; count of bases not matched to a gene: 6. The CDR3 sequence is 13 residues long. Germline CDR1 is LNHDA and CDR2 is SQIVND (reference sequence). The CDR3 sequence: CASSTDREDGYTF. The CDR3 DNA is TGTGCCAGTAGTACGGACAGGGAAGACGGCTACACCTTC. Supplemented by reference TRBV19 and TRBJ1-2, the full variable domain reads DGGITQSPKYLFRKEGQNVTLSCEQNLNHDAMYWYRQDPGQGLRLIYYSQIVNDFQKGDIAEGYSVSREKKESFPLTVTSAQKNPTAFYLCASSTDREDGYTFGSGTRLTVV.

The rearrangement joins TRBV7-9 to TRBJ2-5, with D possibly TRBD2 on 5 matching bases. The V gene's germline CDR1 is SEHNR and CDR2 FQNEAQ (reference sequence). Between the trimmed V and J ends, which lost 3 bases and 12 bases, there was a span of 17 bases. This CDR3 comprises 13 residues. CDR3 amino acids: CASSFPDSTAEYF. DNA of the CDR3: TGTGCCAGCAGCTTCCCGGACTCCACCGCGGAGTACTTC.

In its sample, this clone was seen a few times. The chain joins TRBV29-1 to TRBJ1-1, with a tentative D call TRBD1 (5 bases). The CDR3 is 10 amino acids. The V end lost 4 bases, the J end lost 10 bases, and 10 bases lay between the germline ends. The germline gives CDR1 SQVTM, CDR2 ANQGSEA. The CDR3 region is CSVAVRGAFF. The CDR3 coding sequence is TGCAGCGTTGCTGTTAGGGGAGCTTTCTTT.

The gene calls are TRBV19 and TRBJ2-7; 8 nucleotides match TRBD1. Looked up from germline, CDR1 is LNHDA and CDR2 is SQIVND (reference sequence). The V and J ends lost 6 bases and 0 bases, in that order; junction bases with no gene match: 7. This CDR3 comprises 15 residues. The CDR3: CASSRRDRSSYEQYF. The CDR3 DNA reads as TGTGCCAGTAGCCGCCGGGACAGGAGCTCCTACGAGCAGTACTTC.

The CDR3 here is CASSFTAGLGETQYF. CDR3 nucleotide sequence: TGTGCCAGCAGTTTTACAGCAGGCCTCGGGGAGACCCAGTACTTC. The rearrangement uses TRBV28 and TRBJ2-5; D is unclear. The V end lost 3 bases, the J end lost 5 bases, and 16 bases lay between the germline ends. This CDR3 is built from 15 residues. The germline V gene has CDR1 MDHEN and CDR2 SYDVKM.

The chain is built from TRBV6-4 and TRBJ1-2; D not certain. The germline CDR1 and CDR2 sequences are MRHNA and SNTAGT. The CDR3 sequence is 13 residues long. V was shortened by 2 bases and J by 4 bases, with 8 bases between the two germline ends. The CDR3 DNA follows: TGTGCCAGCAGTGACAGGCCTCTCTATGGCTACACCTTC. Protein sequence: CASSDRPLYGYTF.

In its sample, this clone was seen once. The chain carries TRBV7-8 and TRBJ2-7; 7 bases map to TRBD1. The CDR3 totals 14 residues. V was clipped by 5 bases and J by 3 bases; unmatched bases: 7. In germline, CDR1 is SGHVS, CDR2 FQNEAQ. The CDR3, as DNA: TGTGCCAGCAGCCCGGGACAGATTGACTACGAGCAGTACTTC. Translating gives CASSPGQIDYEQYF.

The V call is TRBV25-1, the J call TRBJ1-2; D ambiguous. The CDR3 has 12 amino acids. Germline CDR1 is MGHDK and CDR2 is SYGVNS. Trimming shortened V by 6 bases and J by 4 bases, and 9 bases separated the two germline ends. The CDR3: CASRDVFYGYTF. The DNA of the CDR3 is TGTGCCAGCAGGGACGTCTTCTATGGCTACACCTTC.

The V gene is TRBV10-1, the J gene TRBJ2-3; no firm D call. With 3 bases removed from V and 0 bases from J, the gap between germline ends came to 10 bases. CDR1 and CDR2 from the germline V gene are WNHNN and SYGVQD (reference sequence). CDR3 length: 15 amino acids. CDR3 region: CASSDGWLSTDTQYF. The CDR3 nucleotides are TGCGCCAGCAGTGATGGGTGGCTTAGCACAGATACGCAGTATTTT.

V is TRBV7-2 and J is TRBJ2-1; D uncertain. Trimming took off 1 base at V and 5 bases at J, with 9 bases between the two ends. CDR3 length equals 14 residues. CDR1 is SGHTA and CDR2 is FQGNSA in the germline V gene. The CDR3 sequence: CASSLVTTHNEQFF. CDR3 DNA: TGTGCCAGCAGCTTAGTTACTACTCACAATGAGCAGTTCTTC.

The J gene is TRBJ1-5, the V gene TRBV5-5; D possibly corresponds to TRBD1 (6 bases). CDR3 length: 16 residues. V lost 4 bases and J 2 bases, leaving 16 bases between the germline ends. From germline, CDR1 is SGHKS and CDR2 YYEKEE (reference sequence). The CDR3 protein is CASSGGRDTGNQPQHF. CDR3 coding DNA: TGTGCCAGCAGCGGCGGTAGGGACACAGGCAATCAGCCCCAGCATTTT.

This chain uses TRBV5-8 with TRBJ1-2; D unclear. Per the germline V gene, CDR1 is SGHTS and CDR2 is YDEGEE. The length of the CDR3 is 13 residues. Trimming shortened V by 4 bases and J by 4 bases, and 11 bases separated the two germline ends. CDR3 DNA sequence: TGTGCCAGCAGCCGAGGGAGCGGCTATGGCTACACCTTC. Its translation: CASSRGSGYGYTF.

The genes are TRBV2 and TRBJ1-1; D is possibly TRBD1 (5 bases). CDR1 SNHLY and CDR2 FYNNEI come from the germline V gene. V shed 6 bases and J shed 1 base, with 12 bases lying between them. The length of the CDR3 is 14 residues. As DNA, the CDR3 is TGTGCCAGCAGCATAGACGGGGGGAACACTGAAGCTTTCTTT. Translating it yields CASSIDGGNTEAFF.

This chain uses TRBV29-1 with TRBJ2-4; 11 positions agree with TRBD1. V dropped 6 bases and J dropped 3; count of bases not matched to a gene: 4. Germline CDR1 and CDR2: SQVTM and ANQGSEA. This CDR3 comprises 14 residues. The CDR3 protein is CSVVGQGDKNIQYF. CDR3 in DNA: TGCAGCGTCGTGGGACAGGGGGACAAAAACATTCAGTACTTC.

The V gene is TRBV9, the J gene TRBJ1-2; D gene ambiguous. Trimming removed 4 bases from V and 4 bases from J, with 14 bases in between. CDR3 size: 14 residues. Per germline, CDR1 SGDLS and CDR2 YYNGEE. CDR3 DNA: TGTGCCAGCAGCCCTAGGACCCGAAGCTATGGCTACACCTTC. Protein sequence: CASSPRTRSYGYTF.

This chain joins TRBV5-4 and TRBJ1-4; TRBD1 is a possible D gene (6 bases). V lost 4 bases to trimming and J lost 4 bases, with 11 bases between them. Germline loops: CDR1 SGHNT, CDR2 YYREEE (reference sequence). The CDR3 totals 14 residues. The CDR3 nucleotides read TGTGCCAGCAGCACCGGGGGCTTTAATGAAAAACTGTTTTTT. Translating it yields CASSTGGFNEKLFF.